What follows describes a single TCR beta chain. Its matching antigen is unknown. Constant-region priming of around 490 ng total RNA yielded TCR beta cDNA. For TCR beta, libraries were produced by three nested multiplex PCR rounds using slightly modified ARM-PCR. Investigators reported that the first two PCR rounds, at 9 to 11 cycles each, used TRBV1-TRBV30 forward primers with a C-beta reverse primer. MiXCR was run by TCRdb on the multiplex PCR reads, yielding one entry per CDR3 protein. Here the sample spans 180,000 or so distinct CDR3 sequences, over 45% being singletons. In addition to blood RNA drawn from unsorted whole blood, germline DNA was extracted. Treatment-naive at the time, the patients had chronic HBV infection. The data derive from a study of tumor-infiltrating lymphocytes in primary liver carcinoma. At the level of the study: Productive TCRbeta reads per sample were roughly 3.5 to 7.13 million, not differing by tissue.

The CDR3 extends over 18 amino acids. V shed 6 bases and J 2 bases; nucleotides not matched to a gene: 11. Germline CDR1 reads SQVTM; CDR2 reads ANQGSEA. Overall study results and limits: Lesser overlap characterized tumor-adjacent and tumor-blood pairs relative to tumor region pairs.

This TCR derives from a man in his forties with primary liver carcinoma and hepatitis B virus infection. The sequenced sample was peripheral blood. The chain recombines TRBV29-1 with TRBJ2-1; TRBD2 aligns across 15 bases. CDR3 amino acids: CSVRGGLAGGPTYNEQFF. The CDR3 nucleotides are TGCAGCGTACGAGGGGGACTAGCGGGAGGTCCCACCTACAATGAGCAGTTCTTC.